The clone carrying this TCR beta chain was observed a handful of times. Clones were sequenced by immunoSEQ multiplex PCR, and TCRdb holds only the in-frame ones, with some missing. The sample has fewer than 30,000 clones, roughly 78% seen once; the top ten hold roughly 6.2%. The germline V gene encodes CDR1 SGHAT and CDR2 FQNNGV. Deletions cut 3 bases from V and 1 base from J, with 12 bases between. This CDR3 has 15 residues. The sample is drawn from a study of T cell responses to AZD1222 COVID-19 vaccine. The specimen comprised peripheral blood, sampled on day 0 of AZD1222 vaccination. The chain links TRBV11-2 to TRBJ1-1; a weak D match, TRBD1 (6 bases). The TCR comes from an adult in good health. CDR3: CASSFEGVGNTEAFF. Written as DNA, the CDR3 is TGTGCCAGCAGCTTTGAGGGGGTGGGGAACACTGAAGCTTTCTTT.